The rows below give T cell receptor beta chains drawn from one sample of a study of graft-versus-host responses after intestinal transplantation. Their recognized antigens are unknown. Clones were sequenced by immunoSEQ multiplex PCR, and TCRdb holds only the in-frame ones, with some missing. The profile shows approximately 90,000 clones, roughly 85% of them singletons. The sample here was unstimulated CD4+ T cells sorted from spleen or lymph node cells, taken before intestinal transplant. The receptors were gathered from a human donor who received an intestinal transplant. Each CDR3 is given with its conserved first and last residue. Fields, in order: V gene, J gene, CDR3 protein.

TRBV6-6,TRBJ1-2,CASSYSQGSYGYTF
TRBV5-4,TRBJ2-4,CASSLKSVSGNIQYF
TRBV29-1,TRBJ2-1,CSVQETSGAAQFF
TRBV5-1,TRBJ1-1,CASSQGQGGSTEAFF
TRBV4-2,TRBJ1-1,CASSQGLDTEAFF
TRBV28,TRBJ2-1,CASSMTSGGVSSYNEQFF
TRBV21-1,TRBJ2-4,CASSKDRSGAAKNIQYF
TRBV7-8,TRBJ1-6,CASSLSAYIGSPLHF
TRBV23-1,TRBJ1-4,CASSQTPGWNEKLFF
TRBV2,TRBJ2-3,CASSVRFTDTQYF
TRBV28,TRBJ2-7,CASSSAPGQGSYEQYF
TRBV19,TRBJ2-1,CASSLAGGYNEQFF
TRBV10-3,TRBJ1-2,CAISEGGRGANYGYTF
TRBV6-4,TRBJ1-1,CASSDPTGKENEAFF
TRBV2,TRBJ2-7,CASSRSDPSEQYF
TRBV5-1,TRBJ2-7,CASSFVGQGAYEQYF
TRBV6-1,TRBJ1-2,CASSENREGYTF
TRBV2,TRBJ2-3,CASSENTNSPAQYF
TRBV4-1,TRBJ2-7,CASSGTGTGVYEQYF
TRBV7-3,TRBJ2-1,CASSPGTSGSEQFF
TRBV2,TRBJ1-5,CASRLISNQPQHF
TRBV28,TRBJ1-1,CASRSRGPMNTEAFF
TRBV7-6,TRBJ2-1,CASSWTSGGVGQFF
TRBV11-2,TRBJ1-2,CASSVTTGNYGYTF
TRBV6-5,TRBJ2-1,CASSYSSRERYNEQFF